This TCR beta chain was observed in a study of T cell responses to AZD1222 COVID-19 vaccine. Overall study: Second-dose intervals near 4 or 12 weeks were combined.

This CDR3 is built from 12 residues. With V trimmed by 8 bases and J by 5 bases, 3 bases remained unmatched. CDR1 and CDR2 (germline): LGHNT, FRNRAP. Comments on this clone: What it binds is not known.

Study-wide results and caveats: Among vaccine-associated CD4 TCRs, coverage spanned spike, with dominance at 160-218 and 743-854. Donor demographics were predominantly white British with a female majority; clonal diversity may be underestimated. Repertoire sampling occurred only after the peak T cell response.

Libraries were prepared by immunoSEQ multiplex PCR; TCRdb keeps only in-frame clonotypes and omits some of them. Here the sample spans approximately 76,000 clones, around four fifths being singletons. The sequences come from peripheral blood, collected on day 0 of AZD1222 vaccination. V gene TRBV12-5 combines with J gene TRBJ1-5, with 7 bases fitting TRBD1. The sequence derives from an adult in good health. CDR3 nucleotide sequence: TGTGCTAGTCAAACAGGGGATCAGCCCCAGCATTTT. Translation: CASQTGDQPQHF.